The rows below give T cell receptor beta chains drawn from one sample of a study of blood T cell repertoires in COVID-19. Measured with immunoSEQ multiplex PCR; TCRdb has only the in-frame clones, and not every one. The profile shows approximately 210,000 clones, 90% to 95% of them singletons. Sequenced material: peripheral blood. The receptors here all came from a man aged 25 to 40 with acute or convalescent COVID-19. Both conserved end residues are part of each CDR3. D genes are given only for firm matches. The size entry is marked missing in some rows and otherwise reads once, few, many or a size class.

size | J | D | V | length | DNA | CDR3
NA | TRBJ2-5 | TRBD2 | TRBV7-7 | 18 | TGTGCTAGCAGCTTGGGGACTAGCGGGGGTGGGGCGATGGAGACCCAGTACTTC | CASSLGTSGGGAMETQYF
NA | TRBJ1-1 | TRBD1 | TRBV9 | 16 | TGTGCCAGCAGTAAGACAGGGCTCTCAATGAACACTGAAGCTTTCTTT | CASSKTGLSMNTEAFF
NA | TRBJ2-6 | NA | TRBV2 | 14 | TGTGCCAGCTTAGGAGTCGCTGGGGCCAACGTCCTGACTTTC | CASLGVAGANVLTF
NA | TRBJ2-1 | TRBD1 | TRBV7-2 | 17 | TGTGCCAGCAGCTTAGTTGGACAGGGCGTAAGTGCCAATGAGCAGTTCTTC | CASSLVGQGVSANEQFF
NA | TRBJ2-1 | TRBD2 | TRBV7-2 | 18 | TGTGCCAGCAACTTCCTCCCCACAACGGGACTAGGATACAATGAGCAGTTCTTC | CASNFLPTTGLGYNEQFF
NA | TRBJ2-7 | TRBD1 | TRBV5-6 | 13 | TGTGCCAGCAGCTCGGACAGGGGGAACGAGCAGTACTTC | CASSSDRGNEQYF
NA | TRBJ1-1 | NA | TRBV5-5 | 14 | TGTGCCAGCAGCCCGGACAGCCTGAACACTGAAGCTTTCTTT | CASSPDSLNTEAFF
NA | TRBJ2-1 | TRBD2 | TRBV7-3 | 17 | TGTGCCAGCAGCCTGTACAGTACTAGCGGGGGTTACAATGAGCAGTTCTTC | CASSLYSTSGGYNEQFF
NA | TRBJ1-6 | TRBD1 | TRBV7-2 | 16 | TGTGCCAGCAGCGCAGGGGGAAGCTCCTATAATTCACCCCTCCACTTT | CASSAGGSSYNSPLHF
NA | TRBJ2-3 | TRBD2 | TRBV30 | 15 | TGTGCCTGGATAGCGGGAGCTATCAGCCCAGATACGCAGTATTTT | CAWIAGAISPDTQYF
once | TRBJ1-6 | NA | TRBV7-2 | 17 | TGTGCCAGCAGCTTCCGACTGTCCAGACAGGTAGATTCACCCCTCCACTTT | CASSFRLSRQVDSPLHF
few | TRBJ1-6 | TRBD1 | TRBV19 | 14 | TGTGCCAGTAGTTTGGTGGACAGGGGATCACCCCTCCACTTT | CASSLVDRGSPLHF
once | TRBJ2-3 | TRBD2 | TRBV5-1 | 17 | TGCGCCAGCAGCTTGGTAGCTAGCGGGATTCTTACAGATACGCAGTATTTT | CASSLVASGILTDTQYF
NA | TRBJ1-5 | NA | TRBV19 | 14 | TGTGCCAGTACCCCGGGGGGCTTCAATCAGCCCCAGCATTTT | CASTPGGFNQPQHF
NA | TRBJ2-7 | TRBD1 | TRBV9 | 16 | TGTGCCAGCAGCGTAGGAGCAGCCGGGACAGGGGACGAGCAGTACTTC | CASSVGAAGTGDEQYF
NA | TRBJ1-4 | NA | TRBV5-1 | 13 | TGCGCCAGCAGCTTGGGAAAAGAGGAAAAACTGTTTTTT | CASSLGKEEKLFF
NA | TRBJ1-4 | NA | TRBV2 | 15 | TGTGCCAGCCGAAGGACAGTTGCAACTAATGAAAAACTGTTTTTT | CASRRTVATNEKLFF
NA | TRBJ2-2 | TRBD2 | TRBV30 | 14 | TGTGCCTGGCGGGGGGGCTGGAACACCGGGGAGCTGTTTTTT | CAWRGGWNTGELFF
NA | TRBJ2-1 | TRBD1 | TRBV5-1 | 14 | TGCGCCAGCACGTGGAGGACAGGGGGTGATGAGCAGTTCTTC | CASTWRTGGDEQFF
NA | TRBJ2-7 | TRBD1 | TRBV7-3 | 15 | TGTGCCAGCAGCCCAGCCGGGACAGGGGGCTACGAGCAGTACTTC | CASSPAGTGGYEQYF
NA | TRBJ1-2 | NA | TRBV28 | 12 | TGTGCCAGCAGTTTATTATCGGTGGGCTACACCTTC | CASSLLSVGYTF
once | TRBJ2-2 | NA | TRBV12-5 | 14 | TGTGCTAGTGGTAGATCAAATCTAGGCGGGGAGCTGTTTTTT | CASGRSNLGGELFF
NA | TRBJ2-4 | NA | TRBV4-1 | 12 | TGCGCCAGCAGCCAAGATCACACCATTCAGTACTTC | CASSQDHTIQYF
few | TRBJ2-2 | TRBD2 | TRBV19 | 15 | TGTGCCAGTAGTTTTCTAGCGGGACGCGGCGGGGAGCTGTTTTTT | CASSFLAGRGGELFF
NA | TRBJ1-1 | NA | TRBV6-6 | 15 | TGTGCCAGCAGCCCGGGGGGGCTAGTAGCATTCGGAGCTTTCTTT | CASSPGGLVAFGAFF
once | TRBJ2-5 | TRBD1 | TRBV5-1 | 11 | TGCGCCAGCAGCTTCCAGGGGGCCCAGTACTTC | CASSFQGAQYF
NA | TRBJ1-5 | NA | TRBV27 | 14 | TGTGCCAGCACGTGGCGGGGGGGTCATCAGCCCCAGCATTTT | CASTWRGGHQPQHF
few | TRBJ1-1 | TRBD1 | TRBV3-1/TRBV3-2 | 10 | TGTGCCAGCAGCCAAGCGGGGACAGTCTTT | CASSQAGTVF
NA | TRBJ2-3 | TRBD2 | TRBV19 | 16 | TGTGCCAGTAGTCCCTGGGGCGGGGGGGCAACAGATACGCAGTATTTT | CASSPWGGGATDTQYF
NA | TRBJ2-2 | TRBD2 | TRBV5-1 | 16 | TGCGCCACATCGACTAGCGGGGGGGCATACACCGGGGAGCTGTTTTTT | CATSTSGGAYTGELFF
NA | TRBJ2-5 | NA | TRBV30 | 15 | TGTGCCTGGAGCTTCGGCGTTGGCGGGGAAGAGACCCAGTACTTC | CAWSFGVGGEETQYF
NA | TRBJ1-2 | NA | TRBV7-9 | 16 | TGTGCCAGCAGCTTGATTGCGGGGAGTCCTAACTATGGCTACACCTTC | CASSLIAGSPNYGYTF
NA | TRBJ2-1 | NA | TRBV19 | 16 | TGTGCCAGTAGTGCGCCCGGCAGGTCCTCCTACAATGAGCAGTTCTTC | CASSAPGRSSYNEQFF
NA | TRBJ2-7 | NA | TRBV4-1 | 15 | TGCGCCAGCAGCCAAGATTCGGGGACTGACATACAGCAGTACTTC | CASSQDSGTDIQQYF
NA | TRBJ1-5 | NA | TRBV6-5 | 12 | TGTGCCAGCAGATATAGCAATCAGCCCCAGCATTTT | CASRYSNQPQHF
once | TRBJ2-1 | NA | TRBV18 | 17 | TGTGCCAGCTCACTCCTAAGTTCGGAGGGGTCCTACAATGAGCAGTTCTTC | CASSLLSSEGSYNEQFF
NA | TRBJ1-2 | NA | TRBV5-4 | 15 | TGTGCCAGCAGCCCGACGAGGACATGGGGTCTTGGCTACACCTTC | CASSPTRTWGLGYTF
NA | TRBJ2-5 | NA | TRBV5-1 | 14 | TGCGCCAGCAGCTTGGACTCTAGACGAGAGACCCAGTACTTC | CASSLDSRRETQYF
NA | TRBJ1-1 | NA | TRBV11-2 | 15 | TGTGCCAGCAGCTTAACAGGGACCATGAACACTGAAGCTTTCTTT | CASSLTGTMNTEAFF
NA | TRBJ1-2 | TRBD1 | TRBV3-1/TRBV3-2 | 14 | TGTGCCAGCAGCCGTAGGGGGCTAAACTATGGCTACACCTTC | CASSRRGLNYGYTF
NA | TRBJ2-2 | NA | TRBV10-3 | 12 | TGTGCCATAGACGGGGGCACCGGGGAGCTGTTTTTT | CAIDGGTGELFF
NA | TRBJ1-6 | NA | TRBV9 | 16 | TGTGCCAGCAGCTTCCGGGACACGGTCTATAATTCACCCCTCCACTTT | CASSFRDTVYNSPLHF
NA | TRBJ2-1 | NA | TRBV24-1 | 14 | TGTGCCACCAAGCTAGGGGGACGAGGGGATGAGCAGTTCTTC | CATKLGGRGDEQFF
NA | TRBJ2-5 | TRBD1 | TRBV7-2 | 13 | TGTGCCAGCAGCTGGGGACAGTACGAGACCCAGTACTTC | CASSWGQYETQYF
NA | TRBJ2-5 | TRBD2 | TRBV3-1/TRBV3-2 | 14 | TGTGCCAGCAGCTTACTAGCGGCCCAAGAGACCCAGTACTTC | CASSLLAAQETQYF
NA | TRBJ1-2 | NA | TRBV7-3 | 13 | TGTGCCAGCAGCCCCGGGAGGGGGGATGGCTACACCTTC | CASSPGRGDGYTF
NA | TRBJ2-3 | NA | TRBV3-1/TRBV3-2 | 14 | TGTGCCAGCAGCTTAAGGACTGTGGAAGATACGCAGTATTTT | CASSLRTVEDTQYF
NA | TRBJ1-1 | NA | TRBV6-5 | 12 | TGTGCCAGCTGCAACACGGGGACTGAAGCTTTCTTT | CASCNTGTEAFF
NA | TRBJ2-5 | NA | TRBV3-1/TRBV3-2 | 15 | TGTGCCAGCAGCCAACTGACTAGTACAGTTGAGACCCAGTACTTC | CASSQLTSTVETQYF
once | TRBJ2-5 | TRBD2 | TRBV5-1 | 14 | TGCGCCAGCAGCGCCTCCCAGCGGGGACAGACCCAGTACTTC | CASSASQRGQTQYF
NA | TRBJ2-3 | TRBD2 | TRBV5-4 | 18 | TGTGCCAGCAGCTTCTCTAGCGGGGGTTCTAACCCCACAGATACGCAGTATTTT | CASSFSSGGSNPTDTQYF
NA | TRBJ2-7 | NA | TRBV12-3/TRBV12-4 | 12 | TGTGCCAGCAGCCCCTCCCAGTTAGAGCAGTACTTC | CASSPSQLEQYF
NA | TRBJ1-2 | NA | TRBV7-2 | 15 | TGTGCCAGCAGCTTAGGGGGGGGCAGGGGAACTGGCTACACCTTC | CASSLGGGRGTGYTF
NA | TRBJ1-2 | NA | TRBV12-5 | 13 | TGTGCTAGTGGTTTTGGTCAGGGGTATGGCTACACCTTC | CASGFGQGYGYTF
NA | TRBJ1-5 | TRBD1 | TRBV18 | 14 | TGTGCCAGCTCACCAGGGACAGGGAATCAGCCCCAGCATTTT | CASSPGTGNQPQHF
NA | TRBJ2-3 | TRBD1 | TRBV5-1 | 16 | TGCGCCAGCAGCTTGTCGGGACAGGGGAGGACAGATACGCAGTATTTT | CASSLSGQGRTDTQYF
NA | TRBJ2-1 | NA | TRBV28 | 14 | TGTGCCAGCAGTTTAGTGAGCGGACGCAATGAGCAGTTCTTC | CASSLVSGRNEQFF
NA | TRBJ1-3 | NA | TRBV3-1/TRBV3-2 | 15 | TGTGCCAGCGGAGAGGTACACAACTCTGGAAACACCATATATTTT | CASGEVHNSGNTIYF
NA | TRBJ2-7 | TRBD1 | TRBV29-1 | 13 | TGCAGCGTTGCCAGGCAGGGGGCGGACGAGCAGTACTTC | CSVARQGADEQYF